The rows below give T cell receptor beta chains drawn from one sample of a study of CD8+ T cells in alopecia areata. Method: immunoSEQ multiplex PCR; TCRdb's copy keeps in-frame clones and lacks some. Among 130,000 to 150,000 clones listed, about four fifths were seen once. The sequences come from CD8+ T cells sorted from blood, collected at week 4, from a patient treated with tofacitinib. Source of these receptors: a human donor with alopecia areata. Both conserved end residues are part of each CDR3. D genes are given only for firm matches. A row's size may be missing; if present it is once, few, many or a size class.

>TRBV19|.|TRBJ1-2|.
CASTQGLYGYTF
TGTGCCAGTACCCAAGGTCTTTACGGCTACACCTTC
>TRBV7-2|TRBD2|TRBJ2-1|.
CASSERGDYNEQFF
TGTGCCAGCAGTGAGCGGGGAGACTACAATGAGCAGTTCTTC
>TRBV7-6|.|TRBJ2-7|.
CASSLEGTSYEQYF
TGTGCCAGCAGCTTAGAAGGGACAAGTTACGAGCAGTACTTC
>TRBV4-3|.|TRBJ2-1|.
CASSQDGLAAYNEQFF
TGCGCCAGCAGCCAAGATGGCCTAGCTGCCTACAATGAGCAGTTCTTC
>TRBV11-1|.|TRBJ1-1|.
CASSFRGMNTEAFF
TGTGCCAGCAGCTTTCGGGGAATGAACACTGAAGCTTTCTTT
>TRBV6-1|.|TRBJ2-5|.
CASSEHGDGKETQYF
TGTGCCAGCAGTGAACATGGCGACGGGAAAGAGACCCAGTACTTC
>TRBV2|.|TRBJ1-1|.
CASRTGPNTEAFF
TGTGCCAGCAGGACTGGACCGAACACTGAAGCTTTCTTT
>TRBV6-5|TRBD1|TRBJ2-2|.
CASSYGTGGTGELFF
TGTGCCAGCAGTTACGGCACAGGGGGCACCGGGGAGCTGTTTTTT
>TRBV7-8|TRBD2|TRBJ2-2|few
CASRLTSGGANSPTGELFF
TGTGCCAGCAGGTTGACTAGCGGGGGGGCCAACTCACCCACCGGGGAGCTGTTTTTT
>TRBV5-6|.|TRBJ1-1|.
CASSLELAEAFF
TGTGCCAGCAGCTTGGAGCTCGCCGAAGCTTTCTTT
>TRBV7-2|TRBD2|TRBJ2-1|many
CASSLTSGGYNEQFF
TGTGCCAGCAGCCTTACTAGCGGGGGTTACAATGAGCAGTTCTTC
>TRBV10-3|.|TRBJ2-1|once
CAIRDGREQFF
TGTGCCATCAGAGACGGCAGAGAGCAGTTCTTC
>TRBV7-6|TRBD2|TRBJ2-1|.
CASSLFSFKSGGPYNEQFF
TGTGCCAGCAGCTTATTCTCCTTCAAAAGCGGGGGACCCTACAATGAGCAGTTCTTC
>TRBV2|TRBD2|TRBJ2-1|once
CASTDGGREYNEQFF
TGTGCCAGCACCGACGGGGGGAGGGAATACAATGAGCAGTTCTTC
>TRBV4-1|.|TRBJ2-3|.
CASSQGDFTDTQYF
TGCGCCAGCAGCCAAGGTGACTTCACAGATACGCAGTATTTT
>TRBV6-5|.|TRBJ2-5|.
CASSLQETQYF
TGTGCCAGCAGCCTCCAAGAGACCCAGTACTTC
>TRBV7-6|.|TRBJ2-1|.
CASSSLPDPEQFF
TGTGCCAGCAGCTCCCTCCCGGATCCTGAGCAGTTCTTC